This entry concerns a single T cell receptor beta chain. The antigen remains unidentified. The data were taken from a study of OX40 agonist ivuxolimab in advanced cancers. Study in general: Patients were roughly 81% male with ages roughly 20 to 80, mean around 61. Whole-study results and caveats: At doses 0.1 to 3.0 mg/kg, CD4+ and CD8+ clones expanded.

Measured with immunoSEQ multiplex PCR; TCRdb has only the in-frame clones, and not every one. The sample consists of 35,000 to 45,000 clones, 80% to 90% of them appearing once. Sequenced material: CD4+ or CD8+ T cells sorted from blood, taken in a trial of the OX40 agonist ivuxolimab. This TCR was recovered from an adult with an advanced solid tumor such as melanoma, head and neck, liver or kidney cancer.

The CDR3 here is CASSLDRDNQPQHF. In DNA form, the CDR3 reads TGTGCCAGCAGCCTTGACAGGGACAATCAGCCCCAGCATTTT. V is TRBV7-9 and J is TRBJ1-5, with 7 nucleotides matching TRBD1. The ends lost 5 bases at V and 3 bases at J; junction bases unmatched: 4. The CDR3 totals 14 residues. Germline V gene lookup returns CDR1 SEHNR and CDR2 FQNEAQ (reference sequence).